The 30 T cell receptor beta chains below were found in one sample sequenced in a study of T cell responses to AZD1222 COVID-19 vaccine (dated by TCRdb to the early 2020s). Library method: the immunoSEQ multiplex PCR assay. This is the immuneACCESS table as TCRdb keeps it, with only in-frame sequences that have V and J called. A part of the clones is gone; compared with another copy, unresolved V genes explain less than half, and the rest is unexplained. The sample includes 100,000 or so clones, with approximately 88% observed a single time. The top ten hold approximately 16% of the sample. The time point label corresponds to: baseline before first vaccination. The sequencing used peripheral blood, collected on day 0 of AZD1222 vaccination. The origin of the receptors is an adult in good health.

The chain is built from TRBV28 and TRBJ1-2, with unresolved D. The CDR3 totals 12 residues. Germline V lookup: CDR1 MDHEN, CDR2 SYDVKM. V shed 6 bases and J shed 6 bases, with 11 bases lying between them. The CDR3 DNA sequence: TGTGCCAGCAGCCCTCTGACAAATGGCTACACCTTC. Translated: CASSPLTNGYTF.

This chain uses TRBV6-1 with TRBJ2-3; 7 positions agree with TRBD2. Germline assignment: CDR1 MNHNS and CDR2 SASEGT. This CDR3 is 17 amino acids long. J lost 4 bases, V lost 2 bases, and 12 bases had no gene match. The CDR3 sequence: CASSEWDEAGVSDTQYF. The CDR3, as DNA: TGTGCCAGCAGTGAATGGGACGAGGCGGGGGTATCAGATACGCAGTATTTT.

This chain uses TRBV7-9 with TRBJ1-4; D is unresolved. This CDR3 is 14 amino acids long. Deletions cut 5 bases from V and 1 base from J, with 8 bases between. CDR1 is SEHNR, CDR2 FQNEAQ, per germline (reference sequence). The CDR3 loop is CASSPRGTNEKLFF. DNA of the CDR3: TGTGCCAGCAGCCCCCGGGGAACTAATGAAAAACTGTTTTTT.

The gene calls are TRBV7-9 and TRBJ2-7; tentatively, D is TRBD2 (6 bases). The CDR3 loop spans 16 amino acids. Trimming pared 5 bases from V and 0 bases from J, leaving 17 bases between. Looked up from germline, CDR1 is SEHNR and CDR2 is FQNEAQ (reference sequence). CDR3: CASSHIAGTGSYEQYF. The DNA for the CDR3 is TGTGCCAGCAGCCACATCGCCGGGACTGGCTCCTACGAGCAGTACTTC.

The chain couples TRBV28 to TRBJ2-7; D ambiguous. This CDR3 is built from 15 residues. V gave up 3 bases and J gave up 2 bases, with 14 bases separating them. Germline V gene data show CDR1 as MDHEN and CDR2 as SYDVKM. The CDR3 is CASSFSLGLTYEQYF. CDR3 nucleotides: TGTGCCAGCAGTTTTAGTTTGGGATTGACCTACGAGCAGTACTTC.

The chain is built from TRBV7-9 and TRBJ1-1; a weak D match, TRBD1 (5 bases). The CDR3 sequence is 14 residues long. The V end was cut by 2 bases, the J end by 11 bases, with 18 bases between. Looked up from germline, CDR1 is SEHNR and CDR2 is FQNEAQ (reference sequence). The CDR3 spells CASSLKDKPNSAFF. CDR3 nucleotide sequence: TGTGCCAGCAGCTTAAAGGACAAGCCCAACTCGGCTTTCTTT.

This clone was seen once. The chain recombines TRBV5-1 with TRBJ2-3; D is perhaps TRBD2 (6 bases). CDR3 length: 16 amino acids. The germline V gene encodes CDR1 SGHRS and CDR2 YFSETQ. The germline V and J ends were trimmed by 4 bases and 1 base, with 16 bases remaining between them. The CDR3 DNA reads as TGCGCCAGCAGCCCGGCGAGCGGAGGGGGCACAGATACGCAGTATTTT. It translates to CASSPASGGGTDTQYF.

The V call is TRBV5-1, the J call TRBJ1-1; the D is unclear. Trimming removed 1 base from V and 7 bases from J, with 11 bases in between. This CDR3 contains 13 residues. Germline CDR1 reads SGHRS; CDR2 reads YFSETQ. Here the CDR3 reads CASSLTAEGEAFF. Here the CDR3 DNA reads TGCGCCAGCAGCTTGACGGCTGAGGGTGAAGCTTTCTTT.

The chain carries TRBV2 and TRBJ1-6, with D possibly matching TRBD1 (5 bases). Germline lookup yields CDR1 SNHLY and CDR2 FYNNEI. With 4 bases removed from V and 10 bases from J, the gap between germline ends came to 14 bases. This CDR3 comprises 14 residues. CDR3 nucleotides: TGTGCCAGCAGTGTCCGGGGGAGAGGCTCACCCCTCCACTTT. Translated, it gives CASSVRGRGSPLHF.

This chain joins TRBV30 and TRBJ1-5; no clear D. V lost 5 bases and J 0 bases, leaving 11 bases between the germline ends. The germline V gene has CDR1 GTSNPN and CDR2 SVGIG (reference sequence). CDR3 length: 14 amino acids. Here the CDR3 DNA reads TGTGCCTGGGGTGCCGGCGTTAGCAATCAGCCCCAGCATTTT. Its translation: CAWGAGVSNQPQHF.

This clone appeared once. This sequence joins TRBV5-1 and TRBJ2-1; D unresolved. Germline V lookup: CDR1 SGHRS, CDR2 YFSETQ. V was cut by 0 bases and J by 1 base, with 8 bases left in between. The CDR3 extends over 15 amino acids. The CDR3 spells CASSLAWRSYNEQFF. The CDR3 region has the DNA TGCGCCAGCAGCTTGGCCTGGCGATCCTACAATGAGCAGTTCTTC.

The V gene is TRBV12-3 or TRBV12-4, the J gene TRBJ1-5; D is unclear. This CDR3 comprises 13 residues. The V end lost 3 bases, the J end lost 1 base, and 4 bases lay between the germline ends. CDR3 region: CASSLSSNQPQHF. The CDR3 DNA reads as TGTGCCAGCAGTTTGTCGAGCAATCAGCCCCAGCATTTT.

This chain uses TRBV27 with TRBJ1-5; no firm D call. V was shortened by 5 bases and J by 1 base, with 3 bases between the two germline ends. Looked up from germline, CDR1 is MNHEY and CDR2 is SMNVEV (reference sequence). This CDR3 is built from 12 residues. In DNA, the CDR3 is TGTGCCAGCAGTAGGAGCAATCAGCCCCAGCATTTT. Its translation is CASSRSNQPQHF.

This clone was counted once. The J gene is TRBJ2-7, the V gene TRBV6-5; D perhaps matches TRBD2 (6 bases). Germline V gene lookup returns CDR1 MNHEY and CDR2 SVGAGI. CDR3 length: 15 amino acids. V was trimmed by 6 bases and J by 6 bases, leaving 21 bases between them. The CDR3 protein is CASSRGATGIVEQYF. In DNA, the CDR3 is TGTGCCAGCAGCCGCGGGGCAACGGGTATAGTCGAGCAGTACTTC.

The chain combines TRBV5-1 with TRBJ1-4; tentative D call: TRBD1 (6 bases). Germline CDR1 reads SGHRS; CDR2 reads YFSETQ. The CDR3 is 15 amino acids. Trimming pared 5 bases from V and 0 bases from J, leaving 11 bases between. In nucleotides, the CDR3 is TGCGCCAGCAGTGCCGAGGGGGCAACTAATGAAAAACTGTTTTTT. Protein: CASSAEGATNEKLFF.

The CDR3 sequence is CASSPGGGYTF. In DNA, the CDR3 is TGTGCCAGCAGCCCCGGGGGGGGCTACACCTTC. The genes are TRBV12-3 or TRBV12-4 and TRBJ1-2; maybe TRBD1 (5 bases). Deletions cut 6 bases from V and 8 bases from J, with 10 bases between. This CDR3 spans 11 amino acids.

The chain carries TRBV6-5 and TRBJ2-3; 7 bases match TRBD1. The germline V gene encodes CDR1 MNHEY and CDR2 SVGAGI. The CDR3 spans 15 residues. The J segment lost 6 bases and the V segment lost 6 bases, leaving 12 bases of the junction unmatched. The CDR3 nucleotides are TGTGCCAGCAGCGTAAACCAGGGGGTTGTGGATACGCAGTATTTT. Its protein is CASSVNQGVVDTQYF.

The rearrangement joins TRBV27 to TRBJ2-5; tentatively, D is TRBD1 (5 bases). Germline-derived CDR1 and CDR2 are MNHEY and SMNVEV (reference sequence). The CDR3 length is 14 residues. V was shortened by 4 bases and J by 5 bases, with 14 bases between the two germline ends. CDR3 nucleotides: TGTGCCAGCAGTTGGGGCGCGAGTTGGGAGACCCAGTACTTC. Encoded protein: CASSWGASWETQYF.

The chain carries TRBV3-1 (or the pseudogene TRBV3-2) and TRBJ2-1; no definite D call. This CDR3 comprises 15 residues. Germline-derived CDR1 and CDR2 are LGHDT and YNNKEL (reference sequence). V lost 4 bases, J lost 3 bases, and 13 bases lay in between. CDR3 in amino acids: CASSPGSLGYNEQFF. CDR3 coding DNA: TGTGCCAGCAGCCCCGGCTCGCTGGGCTACAATGAGCAGTTCTTC.

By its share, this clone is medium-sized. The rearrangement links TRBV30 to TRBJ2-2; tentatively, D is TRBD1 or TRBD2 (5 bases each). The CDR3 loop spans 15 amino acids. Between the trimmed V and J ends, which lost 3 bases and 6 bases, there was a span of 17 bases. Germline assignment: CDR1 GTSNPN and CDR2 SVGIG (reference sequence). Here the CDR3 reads CAWSVGGSVSGELFF. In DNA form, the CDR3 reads TGTGCCTGGAGCGTTGGGGGTAGTGTGTCCGGGGAGCTGTTTTTT. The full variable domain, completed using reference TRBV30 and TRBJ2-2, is SQTIHQWPATLVQPVGSPLSLECTVEGTSNPNLYWYRQAAGRGLQLLFYSVGIGQISSEVPQNLSASRPQDRQFILSSKKLLLSDSGFYLCAWSVGGSVSGELFFGEGSRLTVL.

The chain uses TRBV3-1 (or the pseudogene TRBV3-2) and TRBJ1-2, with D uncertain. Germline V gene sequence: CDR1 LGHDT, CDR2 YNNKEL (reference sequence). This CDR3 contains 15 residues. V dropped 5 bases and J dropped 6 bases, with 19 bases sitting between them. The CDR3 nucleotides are TGTGCCAGCAGCTTGGGGAGGGCGCGCATTCATGGCTACACCTTC. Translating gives CASSLGRARIHGYTF.

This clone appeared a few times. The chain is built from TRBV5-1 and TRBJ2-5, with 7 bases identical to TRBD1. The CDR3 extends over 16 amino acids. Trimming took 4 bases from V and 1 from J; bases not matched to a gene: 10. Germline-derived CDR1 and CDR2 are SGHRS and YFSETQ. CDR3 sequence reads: CASSRSAGGLQETQYF. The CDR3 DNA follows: TGCGCCAGCAGCCGGTCGGCAGGGGGTCTCCAAGAGACCCAGTACTTC.

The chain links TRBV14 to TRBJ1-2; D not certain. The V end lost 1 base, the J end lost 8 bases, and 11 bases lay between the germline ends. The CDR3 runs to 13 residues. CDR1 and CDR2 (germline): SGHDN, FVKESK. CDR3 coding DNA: TGTGCCAGCAGCCAAGCGGGGTATAGAGGCTACACCTTC. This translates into CASSQAGYRGYTF.

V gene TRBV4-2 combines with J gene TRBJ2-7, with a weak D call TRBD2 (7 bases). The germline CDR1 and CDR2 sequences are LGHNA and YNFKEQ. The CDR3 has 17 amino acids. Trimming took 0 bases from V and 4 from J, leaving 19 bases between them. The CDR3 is CASSQEKGREGVYEQYF. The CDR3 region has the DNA TGTGCCAGCAGCCAAGAGAAGGGTAGGGAGGGGGTATACGAGCAGTACTTC.

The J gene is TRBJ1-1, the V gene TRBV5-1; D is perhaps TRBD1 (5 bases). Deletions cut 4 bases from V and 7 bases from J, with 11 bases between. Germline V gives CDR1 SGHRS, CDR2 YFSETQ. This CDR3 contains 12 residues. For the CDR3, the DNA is TGCGCCAGCAGCCAGGACACGGATGAAGCTTTCTTT. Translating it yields CASSQDTDEAFF.

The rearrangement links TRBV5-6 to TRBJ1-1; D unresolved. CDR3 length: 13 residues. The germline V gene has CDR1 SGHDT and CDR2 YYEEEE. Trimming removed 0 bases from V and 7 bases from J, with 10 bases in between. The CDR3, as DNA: TGTGCCAGCAGCTTGGTGGAGCGTCGTGAAGCTTTCTTT. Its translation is CASSLVERREAFF.

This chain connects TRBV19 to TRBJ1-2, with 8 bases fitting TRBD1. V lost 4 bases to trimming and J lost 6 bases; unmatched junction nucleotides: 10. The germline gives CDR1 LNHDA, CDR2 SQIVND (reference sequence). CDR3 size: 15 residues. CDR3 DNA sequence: TGTGCCAGTAGTACCAACGACAGGGGATGGGATGGCTACACCTTC. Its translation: CASSTNDRGWDGYTF.

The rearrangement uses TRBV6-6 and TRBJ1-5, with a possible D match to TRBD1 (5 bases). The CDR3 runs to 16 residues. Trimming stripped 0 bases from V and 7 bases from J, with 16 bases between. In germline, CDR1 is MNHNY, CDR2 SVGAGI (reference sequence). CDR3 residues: CASSYSSAGKLQPQHF. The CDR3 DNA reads TGTGCCAGCAGTTACTCATCGGCAGGGAAACTACAGCCCCAGCATTTT.

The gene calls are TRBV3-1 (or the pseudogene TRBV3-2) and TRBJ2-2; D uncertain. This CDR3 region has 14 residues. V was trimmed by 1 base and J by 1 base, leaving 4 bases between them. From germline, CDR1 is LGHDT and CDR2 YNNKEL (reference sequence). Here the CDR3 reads CASSQAGNTGELFF. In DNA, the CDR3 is TGTGCCAGCAGCCAAGCCGGGAACACCGGGGAGCTGTTTTTT.

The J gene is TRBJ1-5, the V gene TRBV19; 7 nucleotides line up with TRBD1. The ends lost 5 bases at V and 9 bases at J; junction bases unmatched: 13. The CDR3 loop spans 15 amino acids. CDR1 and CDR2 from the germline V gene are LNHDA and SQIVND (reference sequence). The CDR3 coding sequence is TGTGCCAGTAGTGGCGAGACAGGGACCTATCGGCCCCAGCATTTT. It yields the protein CASSGETGTYRPQHF. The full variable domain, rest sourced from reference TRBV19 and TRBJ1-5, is DGGITQSPKYLFRKEGQNVTLSCEQNLNHDAMYWYRQDPGQGLRLIYYSQIVNDFQKGDIAEGYSVSREKKESFPLTVTSAQKNPTAFYLCASSGETGTYRPQHFGDGTRLSIL.